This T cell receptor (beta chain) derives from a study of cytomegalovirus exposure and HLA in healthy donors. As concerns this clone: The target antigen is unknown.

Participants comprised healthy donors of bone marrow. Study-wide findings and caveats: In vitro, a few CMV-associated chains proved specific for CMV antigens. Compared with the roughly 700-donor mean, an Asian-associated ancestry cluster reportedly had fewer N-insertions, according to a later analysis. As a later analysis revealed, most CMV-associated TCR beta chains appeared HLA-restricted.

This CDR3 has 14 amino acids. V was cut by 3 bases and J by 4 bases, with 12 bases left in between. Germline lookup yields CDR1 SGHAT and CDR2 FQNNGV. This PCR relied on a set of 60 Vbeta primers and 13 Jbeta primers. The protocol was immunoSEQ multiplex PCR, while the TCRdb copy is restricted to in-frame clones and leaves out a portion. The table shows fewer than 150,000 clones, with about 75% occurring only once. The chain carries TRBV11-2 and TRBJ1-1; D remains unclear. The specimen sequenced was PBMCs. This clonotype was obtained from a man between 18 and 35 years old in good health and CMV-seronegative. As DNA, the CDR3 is TGTGCCAGCAGCTTTCACGGGAAGAGCACTGAAGCTTTCTTT. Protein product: CASSFHGKSTEAFF.